A single sample is the source of the 24 T cell receptor beta chains below, sequenced in a study of early T cells in non-severe SARS-CoV-2 infection. TCRdb passed the 5' RACE reads through MiXCR, listing each CDR3 protein once. The sample has 11,000 or so distinct CDR3 sequences, approximately 4.4% seen once. Specimen: whole blood. The receptors here all came from an adult who was a healthcare worker with PCR-confirmed SARS-CoV-2 infection or an uninfected control (not recorded which).

J is TRBJ2-3 and V is TRBV7-2; 9 nucleotides match TRBD1. The CDR3 consists of 11 residues. CDR1 and CDR2 (germline): SGHTA, FQGNSA. The V segment lost 5 bases and the J segment 12 bases; nucleotides outside the gene matches: 3. The CDR3 is CASSPDRGQYF. As DNA, the CDR3 is TGTGCCAGCAGCCCGGACAGGGGACAGTATTTT.

This clonotype was detected many times. The chain has TRBV5-4 and TRBJ1-2, with D uncertain. The V end was cut by 0 bases, the J end by 3 bases, with 9 bases between. This CDR3 region has 14 residues. Germline V gene sequence: CDR1 SGHNT, CDR2 YYREEE (reference sequence). CDR3 region: CASSLGVEYYGYTF. The DNA of the CDR3 is TGTGCCAGCAGCTTGGGAGTGGAGTACTATGGCTACACCTTC. The variable domain in full, completed from reference TRBV5-4 and TRBJ1-2, reads ETGVTQSPTHLIKTRGQQVTLRCSSQSGHNTVSWYQQALGQGPQFIFQYYREEENGRGNFPPRFSGLQFPNYSSELNVNALELDDSALYLCASSLGVEYYGYTFGSGTRLTVV.

This clonotype was seen many times. The chain links TRBV5-1 to TRBJ2-2; D not certain. CDR1 is SGHRS and CDR2 is YFSETQ in the germline V gene. Trimming shortened V by 0 bases and J by 1 base, and 4 bases separated the two germline ends. CDR3 length equals 14 residues. CDR3 DNA: TGCGCCAGCAGCTTGGAGGGGAACACCGGGGAGCTGTTTTTT. Translated, it gives CASSLEGNTGELFF.

This clonotype was observed at least ten times. This sequence joins TRBV7-6 and TRBJ2-6; 16 nucleotides line up with TRBD2. V shed 6 bases, J shed 2 bases, and the junction held 4 bases outside the gene matches. This CDR3 is built from 18 residues. Per the germline V gene, CDR1 is SGHVS and CDR2 is FNYEAQ. CDR3 amino acids: CASSGTSGGAAGANVLTF. The DNA of the CDR3 is TGTGCCAGCAGTGGGACTAGCGGGGGGGCCGCTGGGGCCAACGTCCTGACTTTC. The complete variable domain, with remaining parts taken from reference TRBV7-6 and TRBJ2-6, reads GAGVSQSPRYKVTKRGQDVALRCDPISGHVSLYWYRQALGQGPEFLTYFNYEAQQDKSGLPNDRFSAERPEGSISTLTIQRTEQRDSAMYRCASSGTSGGAAGANVLTFGAGSRLTVL.

In its sample, this clonotype was seen many times. V and J are TRBV5-1 and TRBJ2-2; unclear D gene. CDR1 SGHRS and CDR2 YFSETQ come from the germline V gene. This CDR3 contains 14 residues. V lost 10 bases and J lost 1, with 14 bases in between. The CDR3 sequence: CASKGVQNTGELFF. CDR3 DNA sequence: TGCGCCTCCAAGGGTGTCCAGAACACCGGGGAGCTGTTTTTT.

Within the sample, this clonotype is medium-sized. V gene TRBV27 combines with J gene TRBJ1-5, with D possibly TRBD1 on 6 matching bases. Germline V gene lookup returns CDR1 MNHEY and CDR2 SMNVEV (reference sequence). The CDR3 sequence is 16 residues long. Trimming took 6 bases from V and 0 from J, leaving 15 bases between them. CDR3 protein: CASRSQGFSSNQPQHF. CDR3 sequence (DNA): TGTGCCAGCAGGAGTCAGGGGTTCAGTAGCAATCAGCCCCAGCATTTT.

This clonotype is labeled as medium-sized. This chain uses TRBV20-1 with TRBJ1-5; D remains ambiguous. Germline CDR1 DFQATT, CDR2 SNEGSKA (reference sequence). This CDR3 spans 15 amino acids. The CDR3 loop reads CSGLGVGYSNQPQHF. As DNA, the CDR3 is TGCAGCGGCCTAGGTGTCGGCTATAGCAATCAGCCCCAGCATTTT.

This clonotype was seen many times. The V gene is TRBV20-1, the J gene TRBJ2-2; D gene uncertain. The CDR3 extends over 14 amino acids. Germline CDR1 and CDR2: DFQATT and SNEGSKA (reference sequence). The ends were cut back, 1 base at V and 6 bases at J, with 12 bases in the middle. The DNA of the CDR3 is TGCAGTGCTAGAGGCCACCCCGGGTCCGGGGAGCTGTTTTTT. The encoded protein is CSARGHPGSGELFF.

There are a few counts of this clonotype. In DNA, the CDR3 is TGTGCCAGCATGACAGCGACCCACTACGAGCAGTACTTC. Translated, it gives CASMTATHYEQYF. The chain combines TRBV27 with TRBJ2-7; D might be TRBD1 (5 bases). The CDR3 consists of 13 residues. The V end lost 7 bases, the J end lost 3 bases, and 13 bases lay between the germline ends. Germline CDR1 reads MNHEY; CDR2 reads SMNVEV (reference sequence).

This clonotype was seen only a few times. The V call is TRBV6-2 or TRBV6-3, the J call TRBJ2-1, with TRBD1 as a possible D gene (5 bases). V gave up 6 bases and J gave up 1 base, with 16 bases separating them. Per the germline V gene, CDR1 is MNHEY and CDR2 is SVGEGT. This CDR3 is built from 16 residues. The DNA of the CDR3 is TGTGCCAGCAGAATTAGGGGCGACGGTTCCTACAATGAGCAGTTCTTC. It codes for CASRIRGDGSYNEQFF.

This clonotype has at least ten counts. This rearrangement joins TRBV3-1 to TRBJ1-5, with 10 bases that match TRBD1. CDR3 length: 16 amino acids. Germline CDR1 reads LGHDT; CDR2 reads YNNKEL (reference sequence). V lost 0 bases and J lost 6; bases outside the gene matches: 5. The CDR3 nucleotides read TGTGCCAGCAGCCAAGATTGGGGACAGGGGCGTCAGCCCCAGCATTTT. Amino acid sequence: CASSQDWGQGRQPQHF.

This clonotype ranks as medium-sized. This chain joins TRBV2 and TRBJ1-1; D not certain. This CDR3 region has 15 residues. V lost 1 base, J lost 6 bases, and 15 bases lay in between. Looked up from germline, CDR1 is SNHLY and CDR2 is FYNNEI. This CDR3 reads CASSEVRVPGPEAFF. Here the CDR3 DNA reads TGTGCCAGCAGTGAAGTTCGAGTCCCGGGCCCTGAAGCTTTCTTT.

This clonotype has a count of ten or more. The chain joins TRBV6-5 to TRBJ1-5; 9 nucleotides align to TRBD1. The germline V gene has CDR1 MNHEY and CDR2 SVGAGI. The CDR3 spans 15 residues. V gave up 5 bases and J gave up 5 bases; unmatched junction bases: 7. CDR3: CASSGDREGYQPQHF. The DNA for the CDR3 is TGTGCCAGCAGTGGGGACAGGGAAGGATATCAGCCCCAGCATTTT.

Judged by abundance, this clonotype is medium-sized (0.01 to 0.1%). The chain carries TRBV7-2 and TRBJ2-1, with TRBD1 as a possible D gene (5 bases). V was pared by 5 bases and J by 0 bases, with 11 bases between. The CDR3 is made up of 15 amino acids. CDR1 and CDR2 (germline): SGHTA, FQGNSA. The CDR3 sequence: CASSTRQSSYNEQFF. The CDR3 nucleotides are TGTGCCAGCAGCACCCGACAGAGCTCCTACAATGAGCAGTTCTTC.

The V and J genes are TRBV20-1 and TRBJ2-3, with 8 bases that match TRBD1. The CDR3 totals 13 residues. Germline CDR1 DFQATT, CDR2 SNEGSKA (reference sequence). Trimming cost V 3 bases and J 4 bases; bases outside gene matches: 3. CDR3 region: CSARLQGADTQYF. As DNA, the CDR3 is TGCAGTGCTAGGCTACAGGGGGCAGATACGCAGTATTTT.

This clonotype was counted many times. The chain has TRBV6-7 and TRBJ1-3; D unclear. TRBV6-7 is marked as an open reading frame, function uncertain. CDR3 size: 16 residues. V gave up 5 bases and J gave up 8 bases, with 22 bases separating them. CDR3 in amino acids: CASSHGPMVHLDTIYF. The CDR3, as DNA: TGTGCCAGCAGTCATGGGCCCATGGTTCACCTGGACACCATATATTTT.

This clonotype is medium-sized in the sample. The rearrangement uses TRBV7-9 and TRBJ2-5; possible D gene TRBD2, 5 bases. V lost 5 bases to trimming and J lost 2 bases, with 15 bases between them. Germline V gene data show CDR1 as SEHNR and CDR2 as FQNEAQ (reference sequence). The CDR3 runs to 15 residues. The CDR3 protein is CASSPAKGRQETQYF. CDR3 DNA: TGTGCCAGCAGCCCGGCGAAAGGGAGACAAGAGACCCAGTACTTC.

This clonotype is judged medium-sized. The gene calls are TRBV7-6 and TRBJ2-1; 7 bases are a match to TRBD1. CDR1 SGHVS and CDR2 FNYEAQ come from the germline V gene. This CDR3 is 15 amino acids long. V dropped 3 bases and J dropped 1; count of bases not matched to a gene: 3. CDR3 coding DNA: TGTGCCAGCAGCTTCGGACAGGCGTCCTACAATGAGCAGTTCTTC. Translated, it gives CASSFGQASYNEQFF.

This clonotype was picked up many times. This chain connects TRBV7-2 to TRBJ2-3; 8 bases are shared with TRBD2. Looked up from germline, CDR1 is SGHTA and CDR2 is FQGNSA. The length of the CDR3 is 17 residues. J gave up 3 bases and V 5 bases, and 13 bases lay outside the gene matches. The CDR3 bases are TGTGCCAGCAGCCCCCGATGGGGCGGGGGGACGACAGATACGCAGTATTTT. Translating it yields CASSPRWGGGTTDTQYF.

This clonotype showed up many times. The genes are TRBV19 and TRBJ2-5; TRBD2 is a possible D gene (7 bases). V lost 2 bases to trimming and J lost 2 bases, with 12 bases between them. Per germline, CDR1 LNHDA and CDR2 SQIVND (reference sequence). The CDR3 loop spans 15 amino acids. In DNA form, the CDR3 reads TGTGCCAGTAGTATACGGCGGGGGCAGCAAGAGACCCAGTACTTC. It specifies CASSIRRGQQETQYF.

This clonotype showed up just a few times. The V gene is TRBV2, the J gene TRBJ2-5; 9 bases align to TRBD2. Germline lookup yields CDR1 SNHLY and CDR2 FYNNEI. The CDR3 loop spans 15 amino acids. With 6 bases clipped from V and 7 bases from J, the junction kept 12 bases outside the gene matches. As DNA, the CDR3 is TGTGCCAGCAGACGAGCGGGGGGTGCCTCGTGGACCCAGTACTTC. Protein sequence: CASRRAGGASWTQYF.

There are many counts of this clonotype. J is TRBJ1-2 and V is TRBV20-1; maybe TRBD1 (5 bases). The V and J ends lost 2 bases and 0 bases respectively, with 22 bases between them. CDR3 length: 18 residues. From germline, CDR1 is DFQATT and CDR2 SNEGSKA (reference sequence). CDR3 sequence: CSARLPSPGQPSNYGYTF. The CDR3 DNA reads TGCAGTGCTAGACTCCCCTCCCCAGGGCAGCCGTCTAACTATGGCTACACCTTC.

This clonotype turned up a few times. This chain links TRBV7-6 with TRBJ2-7; D is perhaps TRBD2 (5 bases). Deletions cut 4 bases from V and 0 bases from J, with 10 bases between. The CDR3 length is 14 residues. The germline gives CDR1 SGHVS, CDR2 FNYEAQ. CDR3 region: CASSSAGVSYEQYF. The CDR3 nucleotides are TGTGCCAGCAGCTCCGCCGGGGTCTCCTACGAGCAGTACTTC.

This clonotype was observed many times. The gene calls are TRBV6-1 and TRBJ2-5; D tentatively fits TRBD1 or TRBD2 (6 bases each). V was pared by 7 bases and J by 7 bases, with 28 bases between. Germline CDR1 reads MNHNS; CDR2 reads SASEGT. This CDR3 contains 17 residues. The CDR3 DNA reads as TGTGCCAGCACCCTATTCCAGGGGACGGAGGGTGCGGGGACCCAGTACTTC. Its translation: CASTLFQGTEGAGTQYF.